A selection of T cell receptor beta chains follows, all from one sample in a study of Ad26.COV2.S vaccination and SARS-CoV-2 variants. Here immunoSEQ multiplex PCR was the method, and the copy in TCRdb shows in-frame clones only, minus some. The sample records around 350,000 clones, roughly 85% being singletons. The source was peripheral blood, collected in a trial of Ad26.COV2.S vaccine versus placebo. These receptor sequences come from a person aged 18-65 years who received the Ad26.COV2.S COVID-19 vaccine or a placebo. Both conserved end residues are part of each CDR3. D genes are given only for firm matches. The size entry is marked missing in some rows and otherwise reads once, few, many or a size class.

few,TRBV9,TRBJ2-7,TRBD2,TGTGCCAGCAGCGTCGGACTAGCGGGCTACGAGCAGTACTTC,CASSVGLAGYEQYF
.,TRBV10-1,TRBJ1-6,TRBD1,TGCGCCAGCAGCGACAGGGGGAATTCACCCCTCCACTTT,CASSDRGNSPLHF
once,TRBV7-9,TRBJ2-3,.,TGTGCCAGCAGCCTCCGTAGCGGCATAACAGATACGCAGTATTTT,CASSLRSGITDTQYF
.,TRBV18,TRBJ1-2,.,TGTGCCAGCTCTCCAGACGAGAACTATGGCTACACCTTC,CASSPDENYGYTF
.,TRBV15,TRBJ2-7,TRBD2,TGTGCCACCAGCAGGGGGGAGGGTAGCAGGTCGTACGAGCAGTACTTC,CATSRGEGSRSYEQYF
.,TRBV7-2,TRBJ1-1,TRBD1,TGTGCCAGCAGCTGGACAGGGGTGACTGAAGCTTTCTTT,CASSWTGVTEAFF
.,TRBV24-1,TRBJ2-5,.,TGTGCCACCGGACTGGGGGAGACCCAGTACTTC,CATGLGETQYF
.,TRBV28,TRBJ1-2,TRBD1,TGTGCCAGCAGTCTACAGGGGGCGCTCGGCTACACCTTC,CASSLQGALGYTF
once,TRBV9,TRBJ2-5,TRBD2,TGTGCCAGCAGCGTAGTTGGACTAGCCCAAGAGACCCAGTACTTC,CASSVVGLAQETQYF
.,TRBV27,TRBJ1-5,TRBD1,TGTGCCAGCAGATCCCTGGGACAGGGGGCATTTAGCAATCAGCCCCAGCATTTT,CASRSLGQGAFSNQPQHF
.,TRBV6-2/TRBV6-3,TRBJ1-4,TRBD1,TGTGCCAGCAGTTCCGGGACAGGGGCTGAAAAACTGTTTTTT,CASSSGTGAEKLFF
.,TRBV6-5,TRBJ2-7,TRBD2,TGTGCCAGCAGGCCTAGCGGGAGTTTATCCTACGAGCAGTACTTC,CASRPSGSLSYEQYF
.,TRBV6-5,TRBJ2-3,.,TGTGCCAGCAAGGACGGGGGTGGAGGCACAGATACGCAGTATTTT,CASKDGGGGTDTQYF
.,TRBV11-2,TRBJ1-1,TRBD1,TGTGCCAGCAGCCCCGGGACAGCAAACACTGAAGCTTTCTTT,CASSPGTANTEAFF
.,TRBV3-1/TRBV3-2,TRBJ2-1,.,TGTGCCAGCAGCCAAGTGGACACCGAGCAGTTCTTC,CASSQVDTEQFF
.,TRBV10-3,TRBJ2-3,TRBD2,TGTGCCATCAGTGCCCCCACCGGGACTAGCCCCACAGATACGCAGTATTTT,CAISAPTGTSPTDTQYF
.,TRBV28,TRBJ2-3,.,TGTGCCAGCAGTTCCCGCAGGGGACCAAGCGATACGCAGTATTTT,CASSSRRGPSDTQYF
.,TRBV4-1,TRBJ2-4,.,TGCGCCAGCAGCCCAGGGGAGACGGGGGCTTGGGACATTCAGTACTTC,CASSPGETGAWDIQYF
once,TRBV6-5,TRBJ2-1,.,TGTGCCAGCAGTTTCTCGGCGGAGGGCTACAATGAGCAGTTCTTC,CASSFSAEGYNEQFF
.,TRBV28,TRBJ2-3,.,TGTGCCAGCAGTTCCCCTCCATTGACCGGGGATTTT,CASSSPPLTGDF
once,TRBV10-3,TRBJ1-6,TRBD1,TGTGCCATCAGTGACACAGACAGGGCTTCACCCCTCCACTTT,CAISDTDRASPLHF
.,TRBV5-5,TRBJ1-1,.,TGTGCCGGGCGGTGGGGGCTGGGCACTGAAGCTTTCTTT,CAGRWGLGTEAFF
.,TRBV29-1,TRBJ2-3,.,TGCAGCGCTATCCTGGGAGCCACAGATACGCAGTATTTT,CSAILGATDTQYF
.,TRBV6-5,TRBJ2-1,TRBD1,TGTGCCAGCAGTTCGGGACAGGGGGCTAATGAGCAGTTCTTC,CASSSGQGANEQFF
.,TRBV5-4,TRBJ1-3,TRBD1,TGTGCCAGCAGCTTGACAGGGGCCCCTGGAAACACCATATATTTT,CASSLTGAPGNTIYF
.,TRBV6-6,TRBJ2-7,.,TGTGCCAGCAGTTACGAGCAGTACTTC,CASSYEQYF
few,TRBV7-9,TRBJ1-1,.,TGTGCCAGCAGCACGGACCGTGAAGCTTTCTTT,CASSTDREAFF
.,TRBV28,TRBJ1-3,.,TGTGCCAGCAGTTTAGGGTTCGGAAACACCATATATTTT,CASSLGFGNTIYF
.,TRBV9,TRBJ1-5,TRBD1,TGTGCCAGCAGCGTAGGACAGGGTGGACAGCCCCAGCATTTT,CASSVGQGGQPQHF
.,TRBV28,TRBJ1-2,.,TGTGCTGTAGGAGGGTATGGCTACACCTTC,CAVGGYGYTF
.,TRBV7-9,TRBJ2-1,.,TGTGCCAGCAGCTTAGACTTCGGGTGGGTGTACAATGAGCAGTTCTTC,CASSLDFGWVYNEQFF
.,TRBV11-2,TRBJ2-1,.,TGTGCCAGCAGCTTAGTGGCAGCGAAAAAGTTCTTC,CASSLVAAKKFF
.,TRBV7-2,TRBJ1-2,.,TGTGCCAGCAGCGCATCAGGGCGGAGATTAGTTGGCTACACCTTC,CASSASGRRLVGYTF
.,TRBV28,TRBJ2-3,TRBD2,TGTGCCAGCAGCTATAACCCTTGGGGAGGGTTTAGCACAGATACGCAGTATTTT,CASSYNPWGGFSTDTQYF
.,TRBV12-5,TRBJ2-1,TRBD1,TGTGCTAGTAACCGGGACAGGGGGAACAATGAGCAGTTCTTC,CASNRDRGNNEQFF
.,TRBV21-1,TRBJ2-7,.,TGTGCCAGCAGCAAAGAGGGGATGAGAGCGGGAGGTATGTACGAGCAGTACTTC,CASSKEGMRAGGMYEQYF
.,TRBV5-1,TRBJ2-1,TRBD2,TGCGCCAGCAGCTTCCGGGCGGGGGCCTACAATGAGCAGTTCTTC,CASSFRAGAYNEQFF